Each of the 13 T cell receptor beta chains below was sequenced from the same sample in a study of cytomegalovirus exposure and HLA in healthy donors. In the PCR, 60 Vbeta and 13 Jbeta primers were used. This table comes from immunoSEQ multiplex PCR, and its TCRdb copy is limited to in-frame clones, with some not included. This sample's table reports some 82,000 clones. The sequencing sample was made of PBMCs. These receptor sequences come from a woman between 25 and 40 years old in good health and CMV-seronegative.

The genes are TRBV11-2 and TRBJ2-7, with D hard to call. CDR1 is SGHAT, CDR2 FQNNGV, per germline. The ends were cut back, 5 bases at V and 2 bases at J, with 13 bases in the middle. This CDR3 region has 14 residues. The CDR3 is CASSLRGTPYEQYF. CDR3 nucleotides: TGTGCCAGCAGCCTCCGTGGCACACCCTACGAGCAGTACTTC. Combining the CDR3 with reference TRBV11-2 and TRBJ2-7 gives the whole variable domain EAGVAQSPRYKIIEKRQSVAFWCNPISGHATLYWYQQILGQGPKLLIQFQNNGVVDDSQLPKDRFSAERLKGVDSTLKIQPAKLEDSAVYLCASSLRGTPYEQYFGPGTRLTVT.

The rearrangement links TRBV7-2 to TRBJ2-5; 9 positions agree with TRBD2. Looked up from germline, CDR1 is SGHTA and CDR2 is FQGNSA. This CDR3 spans 16 amino acids. Trimming took 4 bases from V and 4 from J; bases not matched to a gene: 10. The CDR3: CASSYSVLAGRETQYF. The CDR3 DNA is TGTGCCAGCAGCTACTCAGTACTAGCGGGTAGAGAGACCCAGTACTTC. The variable domain in full, completed from reference TRBV7-2 and TRBJ2-5, reads GAGVSQSPSNKVTEKGKDVELRCDPISGHTALYWYRQSLGQGLEFLIYFQGNSAPDKSGLPSDRFSAERTGGSVSTLTIQRTQQEDSAVYLCASSYSVLAGRETQYFGPGTRLLVL.

This rearrangement joins TRBV29-1 to TRBJ2-2, with TRBD1 matching over 7 bases. The germline CDR1 and CDR2 sequences are SQVTM and ANQGSEA. The CDR3 runs 14 residues. V trimming: 7 bases; J trimming: 1 base; junction bases outside the gene matches: 6. In DNA, the CDR3 is TGCAGCGCTGCCCGGGACAGGAACACCGGGGAGCTGTTTTTT. Protein sequence: CSAARDRNTGELFF.

The chain combines TRBV18 with TRBJ2-5; 7 bases fit TRBD1. The V gene end was trimmed by 0 bases and the J gene end by 5 bases; junction bases not matched to a gene: 3. In germline, CDR1 is KGHSH, CDR2 LQKENI. The CDR3 is 14 residues long. As DNA, the CDR3 is TGTGCCAGCTCACCACCGACAGGGCGGGAGACCCAGTACTTC. Protein: CASSPPTGRETQYF.

The rearrangement links TRBV6-5 to TRBJ1-1; no clear D. The CDR3 consists of 15 residues. V was pared by 4 bases and J by 0 bases, with 12 bases between. Germline values: CDR1 MNHEY, CDR2 SVGAGI. The CDR3 is CASSSTGSMNTEAFF. The CDR3 DNA follows: TGTGCCAGCAGTTCTACGGGATCTATGAACACTGAAGCTTTCTTT.

This chain joins TRBV30 and TRBJ1-1, with D maybe TRBD1 (5 bases). Trimming shortened V by 3 bases and J by 0 bases, and 11 bases separated the two germline ends. CDR3 length: 14 residues. Germline V gives CDR1 GTSNPN, CDR2 SVGIG (reference sequence). The DNA for the CDR3 is TGTGCCTGGAGCCGGAAGGGGATGAACACTGAAGCTTTCTTT. Its translation is CAWSRKGMNTEAFF. The complete variable domain, with remaining parts taken from reference TRBV30 and TRBJ1-1, reads SQTIHQWPATLVQPVGSPLSLECTVEGTSNPNLYWYRQAAGRGLQLLFYSVGIGQISSEVPQNLSASRPQDRQFILSSKKLLLSDSGFYLCAWSRKGMNTEAFFGQGTRLTVV.

J is TRBJ1-2 and V is TRBV30; 8 bases match TRBD1. Germline CDR1 and CDR2: GTSNPN and SVGIG (reference sequence). CDR3 length: 15 residues. The V and J ends lost 5 bases and 3 bases, in that order; junction bases with no gene match: 11. This chain's CDR3 is CAWWGRGPTDYGYTF. The CDR3 nucleotides are TGTGCCTGGTGGGGCAGGGGGCCGACCGACTATGGCTACACCTTC.

The chain joins TRBV4-1 to TRBJ2-7; 7 bases are a match to TRBD2. Germline V CDR1 and CDR2: MGHRA, YSYEKL. V gave up 0 bases and J gave up 2 bases; unmatched junction bases: 4. This CDR3 spans 15 amino acids. Here the CDR3 DNA reads TGCGCCAGCAGCCAAGATAGCGGGCCCGCCTACGAGCAGTACTTC. This gives the protein CASSQDSGPAYEQYF.

The chain combines TRBV5-6 with TRBJ2-7; no clear D gene. This CDR3 comprises 13 residues. Trimming stripped 0 bases from V and 4 bases from J, with 8 bases between. Germline assignment: CDR1 SGHDT and CDR2 YYEEEE. The CDR3 loop reads CASSLASPYEQYF. The CDR3 DNA is TGTGCCAGCAGCTTGGCCTCCCCTTACGAGCAGTACTTC.

The J gene is TRBJ1-1, the V gene TRBV7-9; unclear D gene. Germline V gene data show CDR1 as SEHNR and CDR2 as FQNEAQ (reference sequence). CDR3 length: 13 amino acids. Trimming pared 0 bases from V and 9 bases from J, leaving 11 bases between. In nucleotides, the CDR3 is TGTGCCAGCAGCTTAGCGAAATCGGTGAAAGCTTTCTTT. Its translation: CASSLAKSVKAFF.

This rearrangement joins TRBV30 to TRBJ2-5; 8 nucleotides match TRBD1. Germline loops: CDR1 GTSNPN, CDR2 SVGIG (reference sequence). CDR3 size: 12 residues. V dropped 1 base and J dropped 7; count of bases not matched to a gene: 2. The CDR3, as DNA: TGTGCCTGGAGTGCTACAGGGGGGACCCAGTACTTC. Amino acids: CAWSATGGTQYF.

The CDR3 DNA reads TGTGCCTGGACCCTGGGAGGGGATGGTGCCGGGGAGCTGTTTTTT. Translation: CAWTLGGDGAGELFF. The chain has TRBV30 and TRBJ2-2; 7 bases line up with TRBD2. The CDR3 runs 15 residues. Germline trimming cut 4 bases from V and 6 bases from J; bases unmatched to any gene: 11. CDR1 is GTSNPN and CDR2 is SVGIG in the germline V gene (reference sequence). Together with reference TRBV30 and TRBJ2-2, the CDR3 gives the full variable domain: SQTIHQWPATLVQPVGSPLSLECTVEGTSNPNLYWYRQAAGRGLQLLFYSVGIGQISSEVPQNLSASRPQDRQFILSSKKLLLSDSGFYLCAWTLGGDGAGELFFGEGSRLTVL.

The chain is built from TRBV7-2 and TRBJ1-5, with a possible D match to TRBD1 (6 bases). Trimming removed 0 bases from V and 0 bases from J, with 9 bases in between. The length of the CDR3 is 16 residues. CDR1 is SGHTA, CDR2 FQGNSA, per germline. The CDR3 region is CASSLAGRGSNQPQHF. The CDR3 bases are TGTGCCAGCAGCTTAGCGGGCAGGGGTAGCAATCAGCCCCAGCATTTT.